Below, 19 T cell receptor beta chains from the same sample are listed, as sequenced in a study of identical twins. TCRdb analysed the 5' RACE reads with MiXCR anew, one entry per CDR3 protein. The data show fewer than 550,000 distinct CDR3 sequences, with roughly 15% seen just once and 0.44% held by the top ten. The same sample was also studied in work on yellow fever vaccine responses in identical twins.

Sample: CD4+ T cells sorted from blood. Receptors were obtained from a woman younger than 35 in good health.

The CDR3 region is CASSRSGEGVTGELFF. CDR3 in DNA: TGTGCCAGCAGCCGATCAGGGGAAGGAGTAACCGGGGAGCTGTTTTTT. The chain uses TRBV7-9 and TRBJ2-2, with D possibly being TRBD1 (6 bases). Trimming removed 5 bases at V and 5 bases at J, with 18 bases between. Germline V gene data show CDR1 as SEHNR and CDR2 as FQNEAQ (reference sequence). The CDR3 consists of 16 residues.

The gene calls are TRBV6-5 and TRBJ1-5; D may be TRBD1 (5 bases). Trimming shortened V by 2 bases and J by 0 bases, and 11 bases separated the two germline ends. CDR1 MNHEY and CDR2 SVGAGI come from the germline V gene. The CDR3 runs 16 residues. The CDR3 is CASSYRQTPSNQPQHF. The CDR3 coding sequence is TGTGCCAGCAGTTACAGACAGACTCCTAGCAATCAGCCCCAGCATTTT.

This clonotype was seen ten or more times. The chain carries TRBV12-3 or TRBV12-4 and TRBJ2-7; 8 bases map to TRBD1. This CDR3 has 14 residues. Unmatched junction bases numbered 9, after V lost 5 bases and J lost 6 bases. CDR3 protein: CASSGTGGAREQYF. CDR3 DNA: TGTGCCAGCAGTGGGACAGGTGGGGCTCGCGAGCAGTACTTC.

The chain combines TRBV20-1 with TRBJ2-3; tentatively, D is TRBD2 (7 bases). Between the trimmed V and J ends, which lost 3 bases and 6 bases, there was a span of 25 bases. CDR1 and CDR2 from the germline V gene are DFQATT and SNEGSKA (reference sequence). This CDR3 contains 17 residues. CDR3 sequence reads: CSASVGGRAAWADTQYF. The CDR3 DNA follows: TGCAGTGCTAGTGTAGGGGGGAGGGCCGCTTGGGCCGATACGCAGTATTTT.

The chain couples TRBV6-1 to TRBJ2-7; the match to TRBD2 covers 12 bases. Germline CDR1 reads MNHNS; CDR2 reads SASEGT. The CDR3 loop spans 15 amino acids. V shed 6 bases, J shed 2 bases, and the junction held 5 bases outside the gene matches. CDR3 coding DNA: TGTGCCAGCAGCCCCACTAGCGGGAGGACCTACGAGCAGTACTTC. Translated: CASSPTSGRTYEQYF.

There are a few counts of this clonotype. The chain employs TRBV28 and TRBJ1-1; 10 bases are shared with TRBD1. The V gene end was trimmed by 4 bases and the J gene end by 1 base; junction bases not matched to a gene: 3. The CDR3 length is 15 residues. Germline CDR1 reads MDHEN; CDR2 reads SYDVKM. CDR3 DNA sequence: TGTGCCAGCAGTTCGGGGGACAGGGGGAACACTGAAGCTTTCTTT. Protein sequence: CASSSGDRGNTEAFF.

This clonotype was found a few times. The chain combines TRBV20-1 with TRBJ1-4; 9 bases are shared with TRBD1. The J segment lost 7 bases and the V segment lost 6 bases, leaving 9 bases of the junction unmatched. From germline, CDR1 is DFQATT and CDR2 SNEGSKA (reference sequence). This CDR3 is 14 amino acids long. CDR3 in DNA: TGCAGTGCCCCCGGTAGGACAGGGGTTGAAAAACTGTTTTTT. Its protein product is CSAPGRTGVEKLFF.

This chain links TRBV20-1 with TRBJ2-2; D gene uncertain. Trimming took off 5 bases at V and 5 bases at J, with 9 bases between the two ends. CDR3 size: 12 residues. From germline, CDR1 is DFQATT and CDR2 SNEGSKA (reference sequence). This CDR3 is CSARSRTGELFF. CDR3 DNA: TGCAGTGCTCGTTCCAGAACCGGGGAGCTGTTTTTT.

This rearrangement joins TRBV20-1 to TRBJ1-6; 7 bases agree with TRBD1. With 0 bases clipped from V and 6 bases from J, the junction kept 5 bases outside the gene matches. CDR1 is DFQATT, CDR2 SNEGSKA, per germline (reference sequence). The CDR3 totals 15 residues. CDR3 sequence reads: CSARDLGQPNSPLHF. In nucleotides, the CDR3 is TGCAGTGCTAGAGATCTGGGACAGCCTAATTCACCCCTCCACTTT.

This clonotype was seen a handful of times. The V gene is TRBV6-1, the J gene TRBJ2-7; D may be TRBD2 (6 bases). The CDR3 loop spans 13 amino acids. Deletions cut 3 bases from V and 7 bases from J, with 13 bases between. Germline V gene sequence: CDR1 MNHNS, CDR2 SASEGT. CDR3 sequence reads: CASSEVGGIEQYV. The DNA of the CDR3 is TGTGCCAGCAGTGAGGTTGGAGGGATTGAGCAGTACGTC.

This sequence joins TRBV5-1 and TRBJ1-1; TRBD1 might be the D (5 bases). Germline values: CDR1 SGHRS, CDR2 YFSETQ. Deletions cut 5 bases from V and 2 bases from J, with 10 bases between. This CDR3 has 13 amino acids. In DNA form, the CDR3 reads TGCGCCAGCAGGGGAGGGGATAACACTGAAGCTTTCTTT. This gives the protein CASRGGDNTEAFF.

V gene TRBV12-3 or TRBV12-4 combines with J gene TRBJ2-6; maybe TRBD2 (6 bases). CDR3 length equals 15 residues. V lost 3 bases, J lost 4 bases, and 10 bases lay in between. CDR3 sequence reads: CASSFGGHGANVLTF. DNA of the CDR3: TGTGCCAGCAGTTTTGGAGGGCACGGGGCCAACGTCCTGACTTTC.

The CDR3 sequence is CSVEEGVGNNEQFF. DNA of the CDR3: TGCAGCGTTGAAGAGGGGGTTGGGAACAATGAGCAGTTCTTC. J is TRBJ2-1 and V is TRBV29-1, with D perhaps assigned TRBD1 or TRBD2 (5 bases each). V lost 0 bases, J lost 5 bases, and 11 bases lay in between. The CDR3 loop spans 14 amino acids. CDR1 is SQVTM, CDR2 ANQGSEA, per germline.

The chain has TRBV10-3 and TRBJ1-5, with D unresolved. V shed 6 bases and J shed 1 base, with 7 bases lying between them. The CDR3 runs 13 residues. Germline CDR1 reads ENHRY; CDR2 reads SYGVKD. The chain's CDR3 is CAISQESNQPQHF. For the CDR3, the DNA is TGTGCCATCAGCCAGGAAAGCAATCAGCCCCAGCATTTT.

This chain links TRBV7-8 with TRBJ2-7; 12 nucleotides line up with TRBD1. CDR3 length: 17 amino acids. Per germline, CDR1 SGHVS and CDR2 FQNEAQ. Trimming took 5 bases from V and 4 from J; bases not matched to a gene: 12. The CDR3 DNA is TGTGCCAGCAGCCACTCGACCGGGACAGGGGGCCCTTACGAGCAGTACTTC. Translation gives CASSHSTGTGGPYEQYF.

The chain carries TRBV5-1 and TRBJ2-5; TRBD2 matches at 7 bases. The length of the CDR3 is 15 residues. Germline values: CDR1 SGHRS, CDR2 YFSETQ. Trimming cost V 0 bases and J 4 bases; bases outside gene matches: 6. CDR3 loop: CASSLGTRDGETQYF. In nucleotides, the CDR3 is TGCGCCAGCAGCTTGGGGACTAGAGATGGAGAGACCCAGTACTTC.

This clonotype has a handful of counts. The chain uses TRBV7-3 and TRBJ2-1; 8 bases match TRBD2. This CDR3 is 15 amino acids long. V was pared by 5 bases and J by 4 bases, with 7 bases of the junction left unmatched. Germline-derived CDR1 and CDR2 are SGHTA and FQGTGA. CDR3 residues: CASSTRLARYNEQFF. The CDR3 DNA sequence: TGTGCCAGCAGCACCCGACTAGCGAGGTACAATGAGCAGTTCTTC.

This clonotype showed up just a few times. This chain connects TRBV6-1 to TRBJ1-5; D unclear. The CDR3 spans 16 residues. V was pared by 2 bases and J by 5 bases, with 16 bases between. Germline assignment: CDR1 MNHNS and CDR2 SASEGT. The CDR3 here is CASSEFGTERDQPQHF. In DNA, the CDR3 is TGTGCCAGCAGTGAATTTGGTACGGAGAGGGATCAGCCCCAGCATTTT.

The chain has TRBV27 and TRBJ2-2; D gene uncertain. This CDR3 is built from 15 residues. V was pared by 5 bases and J by 5 bases, with 15 bases between. CDR1 and CDR2 (germline): MNHEY, SMNVEV (reference sequence). CDR3 in amino acids: CASSPRTGRTGELFF. In DNA, the CDR3 is TGTGCCAGCAGTCCCCGAACGGGCAGAACCGGGGAGCTGTTTTTT.